This T cell receptor (beta chain) was retrieved from a study of graft-versus-host responses after intestinal transplantation. The wider study: Among the recipients, transplants were multivisceral, liver-intestinal, or isolated intestinal. The recipients all started with anti-thymocyte globulin induction and then took tacrolimus and steroids for roughly three years. Study conclusions and caveats: The study associated peak circulating GvH clone levels with early post-transplant HvG declines. Recipient bone marrow held GvH clones, some seen earlier in ileum or blood.

The assay was immunoSEQ multiplex PCR, and TCRdb's table has in-frame clones only and misses some. The sample includes around 70,000 clones, around 90% of them seen just once. Turning to this clone: Its antigen remains unidentified.

The ends were cut back, 0 bases at V and 0 bases at J, with 13 bases in the middle. CDR3 size: 17 residues. Germline lookup yields CDR1 SGDLS and CDR2 YYNGEE. This sequence joins TRBV9 and TRBJ2-1; D unclear. The sample in question was unstimulated CD8+ T cells sorted from spleen or lymph node cells, obtained before intestinal transplant. This TCR derives from a human donor who received an intestinal transplant. The CDR3 DNA reads TGTGCCAGCAGCGTAGAAGAGGCTTCTGACTCCTACAATGAGCAGTTCTTC. Its protein product is CASSVEEASDSYNEQFF.